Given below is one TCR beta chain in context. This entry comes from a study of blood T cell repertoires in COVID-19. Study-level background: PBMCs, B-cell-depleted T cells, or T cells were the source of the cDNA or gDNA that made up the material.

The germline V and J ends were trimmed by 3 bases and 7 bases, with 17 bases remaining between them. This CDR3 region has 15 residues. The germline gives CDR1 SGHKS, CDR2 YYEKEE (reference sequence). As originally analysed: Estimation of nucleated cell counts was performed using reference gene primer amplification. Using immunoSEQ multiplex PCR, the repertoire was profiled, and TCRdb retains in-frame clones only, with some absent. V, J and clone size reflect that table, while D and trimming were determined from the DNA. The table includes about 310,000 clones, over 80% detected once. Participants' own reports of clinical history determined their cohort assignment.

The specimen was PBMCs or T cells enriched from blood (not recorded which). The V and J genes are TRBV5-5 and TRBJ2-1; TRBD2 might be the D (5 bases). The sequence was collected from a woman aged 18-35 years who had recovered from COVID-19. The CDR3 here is CASSSPTLTGNEQFF. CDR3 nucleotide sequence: TGTGCCAGCAGCTCGCCGACCTTGACGGGGAATGAGCAGTTCTTC.